This entry lists 28 T cell receptor beta chains sequenced from one sample in a study of cytomegalovirus exposure and HLA in healthy donors. Measured with immunoSEQ multiplex PCR; TCRdb has only the in-frame clones, and not every one. The sample contains approximately 200,000 clones, 80% to 95% of which appear only once. Sequencing was done on a sample of PBMCs. The origin of the receptors is a woman under 30 in good health and CMV-seronegative.

The V and J genes are TRBV5-1 and TRBJ2-2, with D tentatively TRBD2 (6 bases). The CDR3 spans 16 residues. The germline V and J ends were trimmed by 7 bases and 2 bases, with 18 bases remaining between them. Per germline, CDR1 SGHRS and CDR2 YFSETQ. In nucleotides, the CDR3 is TGCGCCAGCTCGGGGACGGGGACTTTCAACACCGGGGAGCTGTTTTTT. Translation: CASSGTGTFNTGELFF. The complete variable domain, with remaining parts taken from reference TRBV5-1 and TRBJ2-2, reads KAGVTQTPRYLIKTRGQQVTLSCSPISGHRSVSWYQQTPGQGLQFLFEYFSETQRNKGNFPGRFSGRQFSNSRSEMNVSTLELGDSALYLCASSGTGTFNTGELFFGEGSRLTVL.

J is TRBJ1-2 and V is TRBV2; 11 nucleotides line up with TRBD1. The V segment lost 7 bases and the J segment 5 bases; nucleotides outside the gene matches: 6. The germline CDR1 and CDR2 sequences are SNHLY and FYNNEI. The CDR3 extends over 14 amino acids. CDR3 DNA sequence: TGTGCCAGCACGTGGGACAGGGGGATTTATGGCTACACCTTC. Residues: CASTWDRGIYGYTF.

The V gene is TRBV5-4, the J gene TRBJ2-6; 7 nucleotides agree with TRBD1. The CDR3 contains 17 residues. Germline V gene sequence: CDR1 SGHNT, CDR2 YYREEE (reference sequence). The V and J ends lost 4 bases and 0 bases, in that order; junction bases with no gene match: 7. CDR3 DNA: TGTGCCAGCAGCAGAGGGGGCTCACCCTCTGGGGCCAACGTCCTGACTTTC. It encodes CASSRGGSPSGANVLTF.

The chain joins TRBV6-5 to TRBJ1-5, with D maybe TRBD1 (5 bases). There are 15 residues in the CDR3. Germline CDR1 reads MNHEY; CDR2 reads SVGAGI. V was shortened by 6 bases and J by 0 bases, with 12 bases between the two germline ends. CDR3 coding DNA: TGTGCCAGCAGGCCACAGGAGTATAGCAATCAGCCCCAGCATTTT. This gives the protein CASRPQEYSNQPQHF.

The rearrangement uses TRBV5-4 and TRBJ2-1, with 9 positions matching TRBD2. Germline assignment: CDR1 SGHNT and CDR2 YYREEE (reference sequence). The CDR3 length is 14 residues. J gave up 7 bases and V 0 bases, and 2 bases lay outside the gene matches. CDR3 protein: CASSLELAGNEQFF. The CDR3 DNA follows: TGTGCCAGCAGCTTGGAGCTAGCGGGGAATGAGCAGTTCTTC. Full variable domain (missing parts from reference TRBV5-4 and TRBJ2-1): ETGVTQSPTHLIKTRGQQVTLRCSSQSGHNTVSWYQQALGQGPQFIFQYYREEENGRGNFPPRFSGLQFPNYSSELNVNALELDDSALYLCASSLELAGNEQFFGPGTRLTVL.

The chain employs TRBV9 and TRBJ1-1, with D hard to call. Germline V gene lookup returns CDR1 SGDLS and CDR2 YYNGEE. The V gene lost 4 bases and the J gene lost 1 base, with 8 bases spanning the gap. The CDR3 consists of 13 residues. The CDR3 sequence is CASSPPENTEAFF. The CDR3 coding sequence is TGTGCCAGCAGCCCCCCAGAGAACACTGAAGCTTTCTTT.

The chain is built from TRBV27 and TRBJ2-7; tentative D call: TRBD2 (5 bases). CDR1 is MNHEY, CDR2 SMNVEV, per germline (reference sequence). There are 14 residues in the CDR3. Trimming cost V 3 bases and J 3 bases, with 12 bases left between them. CDR3 amino acids: CASSFTRERYEQYF. The CDR3 DNA reads TGTGCCAGCAGTTTCACGAGGGAACGCTACGAGCAGTACTTC.

The chain couples TRBV29-1 to TRBJ2-3, with TRBD2 matching over 11 bases. Trimming took 1 base from V and 5 from J; bases not matched to a gene: 8. This CDR3 comprises 16 residues. The germline CDR1 and CDR2 sequences are SQVTM and ANQGSEA. CDR3 coding DNA: TGCAGCGTTGAAGGAACTAGCGGGAGAGCCCTAGATACGCAGTATTTT. As protein: CSVEGTSGRALDTQYF.

The chain has TRBV2 and TRBJ1-4; TRBD1 matches at 9 bases. V was pared by 3 bases and J by 6 bases, with 14 bases of the junction left unmatched. Germline CDR1 is SNHLY and CDR2 is FYNNEI. The CDR3 length is 18 residues. CDR3 residues: CASSDILTNRDRDEKLFF. CDR3 nucleotide sequence: TGTGCCAGCAGTGACATTCTCACTAACCGGGACAGGGATGAAAAACTGTTTTTT.

The V call is TRBV11-2, the J call TRBJ2-1; 9 nucleotides align to TRBD2. Germline CDR1 reads SGHAT; CDR2 reads FQNNGV. This CDR3 is 16 amino acids long. The J segment lost 6 bases and the V segment lost 5 bases, leaving 11 bases of the junction unmatched. CDR3 sequence (DNA): TGTGCCAGCAGCCTTTGGGCGGGCGGGAGGGCCAATGAGCAGTTCTTC. It codes for CASSLWAGGRANEQFF. Complete variable domain (other parts from reference TRBV11-2 and TRBJ2-1): EAGVAQSPRYKIIEKRQSVAFWCNPISGHATLYWYQQILGQGPKLLIQFQNNGVVDDSQLPKDRFSAERLKGVDSTLKIQPAKLEDSAVYLCASSLWAGGRANEQFFGPGTRLTVL.

The rearrangement links TRBV6-5 to TRBJ2-1, with D tentatively TRBD2 (7 bases). CDR1 and CDR2 (germline): MNHEY, SVGAGI. The CDR3 has 14 amino acids. V gave up 6 bases and J gave up 9 bases, with 18 bases separating them. In nucleotides, the CDR3 is TGTGCCAGCAGGGGGGAGGGCCGGGGGGCTGAGCAGTTCTTC. Translation: CASRGEGRGAEQFF.

The chain carries TRBV27 and TRBJ2-7, with 12 bases fitting TRBD2. Per germline, CDR1 MNHEY and CDR2 SMNVEV (reference sequence). The CDR3 totals 16 residues. The V and J ends lost 2 bases and 6 bases, in that order; junction bases with no gene match: 8. CDR3 in DNA: TGTGCCAGCAGTTTAATTCTAGCGGGAGGGCCGGGCGAGCAGTACTTC. Amino acids: CASSLILAGGPGEQYF.

This chain links TRBV2 with TRBJ1-1; 8 bases line up with TRBD1. The CDR3 length is 15 residues. Germline assignment: CDR1 SNHLY and CDR2 FYNNEI. The ends lost 9 bases at V and 4 bases at J; junction bases unmatched: 13. The DNA for the CDR3 is TGTGCCAGGAAAGGACGGGACAGGATAGGCACTGAAGCTTTCTTT. Translating it yields CARKGRDRIGTEAFF. The full variable domain, its missing parts supplied by reference TRBV2 and TRBJ1-1, is EPEVTQTPSHQVTQMGQEVILRCVPISNHLYFYWYRQILGQKVEFLVSFYNNEISEKSEIFDDQFSVERPDGSNFTLKIRSTKLEDSAMYFCARKGRDRIGTEAFFGQGTRLTVV.

V and J are TRBV28 and TRBJ1-6; TRBD1 matches 8 bases. This CDR3 region has 15 residues. Trimming took 4 bases from V and 9 from J; bases not matched to a gene: 8. Germline V gives CDR1 MDHEN, CDR2 SYDVKM. Written as DNA, the CDR3 is TGTGCCAGCAGTTGGACAGGGAGGCTTGGTTCACCCCTCCACTTT. As protein: CASSWTGRLGSPLHF. The whole variable domain, filled in from reference TRBV28 and TRBJ1-6, reads DVKVTQSSRYLVKRTGEKVFLECVQDMDHENMFWYRQDPGLGLRLIYFSYDVKMKEKGDIPEGYSVSREKKERFSLILESASTNQTSMYLCASSWTGRLGSPLHFGNGTRLTVT.

This clone appeared once. The chain joins TRBV7-6 to TRBJ1-1, with 7 nucleotides matching TRBD1. This CDR3 comprises 18 residues. Trimming at V came to 1 base and at J to 1 base, leaving 12 bases not matched to a gene. CDR1 SGHVS and CDR2 FNYEAQ come from the germline V gene. CDR3 sequence: CASSLDTRDSLRNTEAFF. The CDR3 coding sequence is TGTGCCAGCAGCTTAGATACCCGGGACAGCCTACGGAACACTGAAGCTTTCTTT.

This chain joins TRBV27 and TRBJ1-4, with no clear D. The ends were cut back, 1 base at V and 4 bases at J, with 16 bases in the middle. The CDR3 totals 17 residues. Germline V gives CDR1 MNHEY, CDR2 SMNVEV (reference sequence). CDR3 nucleotides: TGTGCCAGCAGTTTATGCCAGGTAGGAAACCATAATGAAAAACTGTTTTTT. Its translation: CASSLCQVGNHNEKLFF. Full variable domain (rest looked up from reference TRBV27 and TRBJ1-4): EAQVTQNPRYLITVTGKKLTVTCSQNMNHEYMSWYRQDPGLGLRQIYYSMNVEVTDKGDVPEGYKVSRKEKRNFPLILESPSPNQTSLYFCASSLCQVGNHNEKLFFGSGTQLSVL.

The chain uses TRBV18 and TRBJ2-6; D ambiguous. CDR1 is KGHSH, CDR2 LQKENI, per germline. The CDR3 is 17 residues long. The V end lost 6 bases, the J end lost 0 bases, and 15 bases lay between the germline ends. In DNA form, the CDR3 reads TGTGCCAGCTCCCCTAATGCTCACTTCTCTGGGGCCAACGTCCTGACTTTC. It yields the protein CASSPNAHFSGANVLTF.

V is TRBV21-1 and J is TRBJ1-5. TRBV21-1 is labeled a pseudogene. The CDR3 extends over 13 amino acids. The CDR3 is CASSQGDNQPQHF. CDR3 sequence (DNA): TGTGCCAGCAGCCAAGGAGACAATCAGCCCCAGCATTTT.

The V call is TRBV6-1, the J call TRBJ1-2; tentative D call: TRBD1 (6 bases). The CDR3 is 13 residues long. The ends were cut back, 10 bases at V and 0 bases at J, with 12 bases in the middle. CDR1 is MNHNS, CDR2 SASEGT, per germline. The CDR3 DNA sequence: TGTGCCACACGGGACAATCCTAACTATGGCTACACCTTC. Amino acid sequence: CATRDNPNYGYTF.

This chain joins TRBV11-3 and TRBJ2-1; 10 positions match TRBD1. Trimming took 1 base from V and 8 from J; bases not matched to a gene: 5. The CDR3 is made up of 15 amino acids. Germline V gene lookup returns CDR1 SGHNT and CDR2 YENEEA. Here the CDR3 DNA reads TGTGCCAGCAGCTTAGGAGGGACAGGGGTGGATGAGCAGTTCTTC. This gives the protein CASSLGGTGVDEQFF.

V gene TRBV27 combines with J gene TRBJ2-7; D gene uncertain. The germline gives CDR1 MNHEY, CDR2 SMNVEV (reference sequence). The ends were cut back, 2 bases at V and 0 bases at J, with 11 bases in the middle. The CDR3 covers 15 residues. CDR3 bases: TGTGCCAGCAGTTTAGGCCTAGGTCGCTCCTACGAGCAGTACTTC. This translates into CASSLGLGRSYEQYF.

This chain uses TRBV1 with TRBJ2-7; TRBD2, the table's D call, lacks a check against the DNA. TRBV1 is a known pseudogene. The CDR3 loop spans 15 amino acids. The CDR3 sequence: CTSSQKLPSPHEQYF. The CDR3 DNA reads TGCACCAGCAGCCAGAAGCTCCCCTCACCCCACGAGCAGTACTTC.

The chain couples TRBV6-5 to TRBJ2-3; TRBD2 agrees at 8 bases. Germline lookup yields CDR1 MNHEY and CDR2 SVGAGI. V lost 5 bases and J lost 3; bases outside the gene matches: 4. This CDR3 region has 14 residues. The CDR3 nucleotides are TGTGCCAGCAGTAGTAGCGGGAATACAGATACGCAGTATTTT. It specifies CASSSSGNTDTQYF.

The J gene is TRBJ1-2, the V gene TRBV9; 8 bases line up with TRBD1. The J segment lost 5 bases and the V segment lost 4 bases, leaving 4 bases of the junction unmatched. From germline, CDR1 is SGDLS and CDR2 YYNGEE. The CDR3 is 13 residues long. CDR3 protein: CASSTDRDYGYTF. CDR3 bases: TGTGCCAGCAGCACGGACAGGGATTATGGCTACACCTTC.

CDR3 bases: TGCGCCAGCAGCTTGGACGGGACTAGCACAGATACGCAGTATTTT. This codes for CASSLDGTSTDTQYF. The chain has TRBV5-1 and TRBJ2-3; D possibly corresponds to TRBD2 (6 bases). The CDR3 totals 15 residues. CDR1 and CDR2 (germline): SGHRS, YFSETQ. V was shortened by 0 bases and J by 0 bases, with 8 bases between the two germline ends.

The chain carries TRBV19 and TRBJ1-2; no clear D gene. The CDR3 sequence is 14 residues long. V lost 7 bases and J lost 4, with 16 bases in between. CDR1 is LNHDA, CDR2 SQIVND, per germline (reference sequence). CDR3: CASKNVEAFYGYTF. The CDR3 coding sequence is TGTGCCAGTAAGAACGTTGAGGCCTTCTATGGCTACACCTTC.

The V call is TRBV28, the J call TRBJ1-5; 8 nucleotides line up with TRBD1. The ends lost 5 bases at V and 1 base at J; junction bases unmatched: 4. The CDR3 loop spans 15 amino acids. Germline-derived CDR1 and CDR2 are MDHEN and SYDVKM. CDR3 region: CASSLRQGSNQPQHF. The DNA for the CDR3 is TGTGCCAGCAGTCTCAGACAGGGGAGCAATCAGCCCCAGCATTTT.

V usage is TRBV4-2 and J usage is TRBJ2-4; 10 bases fit TRBD1. Germline V gives CDR1 LGHNA, CDR2 YNFKEQ. CDR3 length equals 16 residues. Trimming at V came to 0 bases and at J to 7 bases, leaving 6 bases not matched to a gene. CDR3 protein: CASSQERQGASNIQYF. CDR3 nucleotide sequence: TGTGCCAGCAGCCAAGAAAGACAGGGGGCGAGTAACATTCAGTACTTC.